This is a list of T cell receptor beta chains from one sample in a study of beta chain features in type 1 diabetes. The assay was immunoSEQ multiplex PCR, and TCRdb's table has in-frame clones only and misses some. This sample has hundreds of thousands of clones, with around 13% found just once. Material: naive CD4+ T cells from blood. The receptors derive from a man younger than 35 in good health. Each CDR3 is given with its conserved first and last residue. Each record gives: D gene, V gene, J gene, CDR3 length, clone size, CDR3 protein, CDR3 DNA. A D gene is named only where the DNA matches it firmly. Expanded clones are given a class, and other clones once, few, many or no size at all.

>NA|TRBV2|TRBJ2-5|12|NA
CASSHGQETQYF
TGTGCCAGCAGCCACGGTCAAGAGACCCAGTACTTC
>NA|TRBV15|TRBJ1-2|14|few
CATSRAASGYGYTF
TGTGCCACCAGCAGAGCGGCCTCGGGGTATGGCTACACCTTC
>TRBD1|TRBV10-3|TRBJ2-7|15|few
CAISPRTGSSYEQYF
TGTGCCATCAGTCCCAGGACAGGGAGCTCCTACGAGCAGTACTTC
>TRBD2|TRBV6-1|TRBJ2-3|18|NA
CASSEKREGLIVADTQYF
TGTGCCAGCAGTGAAAAGCGGGAGGGCCTCATCGTAGCAGATACGCAGTATTTT
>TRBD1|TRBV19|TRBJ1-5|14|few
CASSASGGGQPQHF
TGTGCCAGTAGTGCCTCAGGGGGTGGCCAGCCCCAGCATTTT
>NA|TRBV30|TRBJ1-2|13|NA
CAWSPPGRGGYTF
TGTGCCTGGAGTCCCCCGGGGAGAGGTGGCTACACCTTC
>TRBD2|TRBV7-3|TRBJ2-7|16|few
CASSFSGRGSSYEQYF
TGTGCCAGCAGCTTTAGCGGGAGAGGTAGCTCCTACGAGCAGTACTTC
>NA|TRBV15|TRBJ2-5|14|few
CATSRARTKETQYF
TGTGCCACCAGCAGAGCAAGGACTAAAGAGACCCAGTACTTC
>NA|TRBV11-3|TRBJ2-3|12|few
CASSLGADTQYF
TGTGCCAGCAGCCTAGGGGCCGATACGCAGTATTTT
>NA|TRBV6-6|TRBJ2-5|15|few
CASSYQDSHGETQYF
TGTGCCAGCAGTTATCAGGACAGTCATGGGGAGACCCAGTACTTC
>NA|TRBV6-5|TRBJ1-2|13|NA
CASRHGGDYGYTF
TGTGCCAGCAGACACGGGGGGGACTATGGCTACACCTTC
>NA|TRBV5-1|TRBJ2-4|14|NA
CASSLDALENIQYF
TGCGCCAGCAGCTTGGACGCGCTCGAAAACATTCAGTACTTC
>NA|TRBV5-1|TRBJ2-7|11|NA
CASSVSHEQYF
TGCGCCAGCAGCGTATCCCACGAGCAGTACTTC
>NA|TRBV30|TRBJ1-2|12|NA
CAWSGGAYGYTF
TGTGCCTGGAGTGGCGGAGCATATGGCTACACCTTC
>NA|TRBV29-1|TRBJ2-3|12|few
CSVLIQIGTQYF
TGCAGCGTTTTAATACAGATAGGTACGCAGTATTTT
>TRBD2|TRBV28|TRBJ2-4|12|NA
CAGLSGKNIQYF
TGTGCCGGCCTTAGCGGGAAGAACATTCAGTACTTC
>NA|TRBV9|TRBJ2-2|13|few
CASSVSGPGELFF
TGTGCCAGCAGCGTTTCAGGGCCCGGGGAGCTGTTTTTT
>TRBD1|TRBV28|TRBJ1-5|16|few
CASSFPTGGGNQPQHF
TGTGCCAGCAGTTTCCCGACAGGGGGTGGCAATCAGCCCCAGCATTTT
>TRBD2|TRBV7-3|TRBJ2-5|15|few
CASSFKSAGVETQYF
TGTGCCAGCAGCTTTAAATCAGCGGGAGTGGAGACCCAGTACTTC
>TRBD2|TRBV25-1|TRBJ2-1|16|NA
CASSEFIGGEYNEQFF
TGTGCCAGCAGTGAATTCATCGGGGGGGAATACAATGAGCAGTTCTTC
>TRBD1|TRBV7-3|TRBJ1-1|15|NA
CASSRGEGQGTEAFF
TGTGCCAGCAGCCGAGGGGAGGGACAGGGTACTGAAGCTTTCTTT
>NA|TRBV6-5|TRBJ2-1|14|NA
CASFKSGDFREQFF
TGTGCCAGCTTTAAATCAGGGGATTTTCGCGAGCAGTTCTTC
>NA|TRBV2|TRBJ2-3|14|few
CASMRRGITDTQYF
TGTGCCAGCATGAGGCGGGGCATCACAGATACGCAGTATTTT
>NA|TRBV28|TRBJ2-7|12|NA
CASSLAGYEQYF
TGTGCCAGCAGTTTAGCCGGCTACGAGCAGTACTTC
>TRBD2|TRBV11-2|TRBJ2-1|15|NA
CASSPPGLAYNEQFF
TGTGCCAGCAGCCCCCCCGGACTAGCCTACAATGAGCAGTTCTTC
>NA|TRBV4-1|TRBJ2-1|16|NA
CASSLRGSRPGNEQFF
TGCGCCAGCAGCCTTAGAGGTAGTAGGCCGGGCAATGAGCAGTTCTTC
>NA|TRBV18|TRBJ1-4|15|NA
CASSRARAANEKLFF
TGTGCCAGCTCACGGGCCAGGGCGGCTAATGAAAAACTGTTTTTT
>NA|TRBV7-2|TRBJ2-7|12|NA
CASSPTTYEQYF
TGTGCCAGCAGCCCCACCACTTACGAGCAGTACTTC
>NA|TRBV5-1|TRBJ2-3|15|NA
CASSLVGGQVDTQYF
TGCGCCAGCAGCTTGGTCGGGGGGCAGGTAGATACGCAGTATTTT
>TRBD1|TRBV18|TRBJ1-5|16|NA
CASSLRTGQAPQPQHF
TGTGCCAGCTCACTGAGGACCGGACAGGCTCCTCAGCCCCAGCATTTT
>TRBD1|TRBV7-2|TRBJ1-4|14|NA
CASSQGQGLEKLFF
TGTGCCAGCAGCCAGGGACAGGGTTTAGAAAAACTGTTTTTT
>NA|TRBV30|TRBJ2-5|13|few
CAWARDTQETQYF
TGTGCCTGGGCCCGGGACACCCAAGAGACCCAGTACTTC
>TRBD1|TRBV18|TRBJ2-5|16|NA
CASSPRGTGYGETQYF
TGTGCCAGCTCACCACGTGGGACAGGGTACGGAGAGACCCAGTACTTC
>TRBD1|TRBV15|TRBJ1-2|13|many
CATSRGQGHGYTF
TGTGCCACCAGCAGGGGACAGGGACATGGCTACACCTTC
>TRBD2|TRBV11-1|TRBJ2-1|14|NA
CASSFSGRSSEQFF
TGTGCCAGCAGCTTTAGCGGGAGATCTTCTGAGCAGTTCTTC
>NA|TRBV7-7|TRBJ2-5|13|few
CASSFQGMETQYF
TGTGCTAGCAGCTTCCAGGGTATGGAGACCCAGTACTTC
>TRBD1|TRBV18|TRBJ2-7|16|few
CASSPVRTGSAYEQYF
TGTGCCAGCTCGCCGGTCAGGACAGGGTCGGCCTACGAGCAGTACTTC
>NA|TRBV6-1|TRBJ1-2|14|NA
CASSEGGSNYGYTF
TGTGCCAGCAGTGAAGGGGGCTCAAACTATGGCTACACCTTC
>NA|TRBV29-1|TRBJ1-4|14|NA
CSVAGTATNEKLFF
TGCAGCGTGGCGGGGACGGCTACTAATGAAAAACTGTTTTTT
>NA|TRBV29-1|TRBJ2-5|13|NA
CSVGQPKGETQYF
TGCAGCGTCGGACAACCAAAGGGAGAGACCCAGTACTTC
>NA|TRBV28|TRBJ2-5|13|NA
CASSLRMLETQYF
TGTGCCAGCAGTTTGCGGATGTTGGAGACCCAGTACTTC
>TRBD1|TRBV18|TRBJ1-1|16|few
CASSPRVDRANTEAFF
TGTGCCAGCTCACCACGAGTTGACAGGGCGAACACTGAAGCTTTCTTT
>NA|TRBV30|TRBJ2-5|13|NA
CAWTNGQGETQYF
TGTGCCTGGACAAACGGCCAGGGGGAGACCCAGTACTTC
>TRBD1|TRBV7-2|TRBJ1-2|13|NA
CASSPTGNYGYTF
TGTGCCAGCAGTCCGACAGGGAACTATGGCTACACCTTC
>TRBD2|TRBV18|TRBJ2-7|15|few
CASSPPSSGSYEQYF
TGTGCCAGCTCACCACCTTCTAGCGGGTCCTACGAGCAGTACTTC
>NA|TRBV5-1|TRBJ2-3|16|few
CASSNIRVGGTDTQYF
TGCGCCAGCAGCAATATCAGGGTAGGGGGCACAGATACGCAGTATTTT
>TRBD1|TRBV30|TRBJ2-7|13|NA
CAWSIQGAREQYF
TGTGCCTGGAGTATTCAGGGGGCACGCGAGCAGTACTTC
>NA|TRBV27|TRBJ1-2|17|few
CASRHPLLRDTAYGYTF
TGTGCCAGCAGGCACCCCCTTCTCCGGGACACAGCCTATGGCTACACCTTC
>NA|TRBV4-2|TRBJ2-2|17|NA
CASSQDSPEANTGELFF
TGTGCCAGCAGCCAAGATAGCCCAGAAGCGAACACCGGGGAGCTGTTTTTT
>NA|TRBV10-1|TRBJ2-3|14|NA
CASSDLKTGDTQYF
TGCGCCAGCAGTGACCTAAAGACAGGAGATACGCAGTATTTT
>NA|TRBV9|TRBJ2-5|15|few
CASSAGGATWETQYF
TGTGCCAGCAGCGCCGGTGGGGCTACCTGGGAGACCCAGTACTTC
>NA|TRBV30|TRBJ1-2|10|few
CALYREGYTF
TGTGCCTTGTACAGGGAGGGCTACACCTTC
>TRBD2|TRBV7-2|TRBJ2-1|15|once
CASSATSGSINEQFF
TGTGCCAGCAGCGCGACTAGCGGGAGTATCAATGAGCAGTTCTTC
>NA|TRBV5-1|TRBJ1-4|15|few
CASSSIGTLSEKLFF
TGCGCCAGCAGCTCTATCGGGACTCTTAGTGAAAAACTGTTTTTT
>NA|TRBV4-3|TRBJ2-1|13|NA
CASSLNSGTHLFF
TGCGCCAGCAGCCTAAATTCCGGGACTCATCTGTTCTTC
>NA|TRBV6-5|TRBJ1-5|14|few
CASRVSGGNQPQHF
TGTGCCAGCAGGGTTTCTGGAGGCAATCAGCCCCAGCATTTT
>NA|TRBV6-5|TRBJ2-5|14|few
CASSYFTGRETQYF
TGTGCCAGCAGTTACTTTACAGGACGGGAGACCCAGTACTTC
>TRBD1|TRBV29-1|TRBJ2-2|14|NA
CSVGRTGGSGELFF
TGCAGCGTTGGTCGGACAGGGGGCTCCGGGGAGCTGTTTTTT
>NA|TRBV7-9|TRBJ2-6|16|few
CASSPRHVSGANVLTF
TGTGCCAGCAGCCCCAGACACGTTTCTGGGGCCAACGTCCTGACTTTC